These T cell receptor beta chains were read from a single sample in a study of T cells after yellow fever vaccination. Each CDR3 protein is one row after TCRdb ran MiXCR on the 5' RACE reads. The data show hundreds of thousands of distinct CDR3 sequences, 9% to 15% seen once. The sequencing here drew on PBMCs, taken on the day of the yellow fever booster vaccination. The receptors shown here come from a man aged 25 to 40 who received the YFV17D yellow fever vaccine. The CDR3 runs from the conserved cysteine through the conserved F or W. D genes are given only for firm matches. Only some rows state a clone size, as once, few, many or a class for expanded clones.

v_gene	d_gene	j_gene	abundance	len	CDR3aa	CDR3nt
TRBV11-3	TRBD2	TRBJ2-3	NA	14	CASSVSGVPDTQYF	TGTGCCAGCAGCGTCAGCGGGGTCCCAGATACGCAGTATTTT
TRBV12-3/TRBV12-4	TRBD1	TRBJ1-1	NA	16	CASRPTGGLSNTEAFF	TGTGCCAGCAGACCTACAGGGGGCTTATCAAACACTGAAGCTTTCTTT
TRBV11-2	TRBD2	TRBJ2-6	NA	18	CASSLFISGRAGANVLTF	TGTGCCAGCAGCTTGTTCATCTCGGGGAGGGCTGGGGCCAACGTCCTGACTTTC
TRBV9	TRBD2	TRBJ2-3	NA	18	CASSVRRGPAGGGDTQYF	TGTGCCAGCAGCGTGCGCCGCGGACCGGCCGGGGGGGGAGATACGCAGTATTTT
TRBV7-2	TRBD2	TRBJ2-7	NA	14	CASSLEREYYEQYF	TGTGCCAGCAGCTTAGAGCGGGAATACTACGAGCAGTACTTC
TRBV7-6	TRBD1	TRBJ2-1	many	14	CASSETGQGYEQFF	TGTGCCAGCAGCGAGACGGGACAGGGGTATGAGCAGTTCTTC
TRBV4-3	NA	TRBJ2-7	few	16	CASSQEWGTPRGEQYF	TGCGCCAGCAGCCAAGAATGGGGGACACCGAGAGGGGAGCAGTACTTC
TRBV20-1	NA	TRBJ2-1	NA	13	CSVSLNIYNEQFF	TGCAGTGTATCTCTCAACATCTACAATGAGCAGTTCTTC
TRBV12-3/TRBV12-4	TRBD1	TRBJ2-7	few	16	CASSSSTGTGNYEQYF	TGTGCCAGCAGCAGCAGTACCGGGACAGGCAATTACGAGCAGTACTTC
TRBV29-1	NA	TRBJ2-5	few	14	CSVTPTRDFETQYF	TGCAGCGTCACCCCAACACGAGATTTTGAGACCCAGTACTTC
TRBV11-2	NA	TRBJ1-6	NA	15	CASSLETVRYSPLHF	TGTGCCAGCAGCTTAGAGACAGTTCGCTATTCACCCCTCCACTTT
TRBV6-2/TRBV6-3	NA	TRBJ2-1	few	14	CATKGVGKYNEQFF	TGTGCCACAAAGGGGGTCGGGAAATACAATGAGCAGTTCTTC
TRBV10-3	NA	TRBJ1-4	few	13	CAISESNGEKLFF	TGTGCCATCAGTGAGTCTAATGGAGAAAAACTGTTTTTT
TRBV28	NA	TRBJ2-1	few	12	CASQGGRNEQFF	TGTGCCAGCCAGGGGGGGCGCAATGAGCAGTTCTTC
TRBV4-3	NA	TRBJ2-7	few	15	CASSQSGWGQYEQYF	TGCGCCAGCAGCCAATCAGGTTGGGGGCAGTACGAGCAGTACTTC
TRBV20-1	NA	TRBJ2-5	few	15	CSARAAVPTQETQYF	TGCAGTGCTAGAGCCGCGGTTCCCACTCAAGAGACCCAGTACTTC
TRBV19	TRBD1	TRBJ1-6	NA	13	CASGEQGNSPLHF	TGTGCCAGCGGTGAACAGGGGAATTCACCCCTCCACTTT
TRBV19	NA	TRBJ1-2	few	15	CASRRVLEKPNGYTF	TGTGCCAGTAGGCGCGTTCTAGAAAAACCCAATGGCTACACCTTC
TRBV29-1	NA	TRBJ2-3	few	12	CSVEDQGDTQYF	TGCAGCGTTGAAGATCAAGGGGATACGCAGTATTTT
TRBV11-2	TRBD1	TRBJ2-3	NA	19	CASSLRTGDLALSTDTQYF	TGTGCCAGCAGCTTACGGACAGGGGACCTAGCGCTAAGCACAGATACGCAGTATTTT
TRBV5-6	NA	TRBJ2-1	NA	14	CASSPPDPLNEQFF	TGTGCCAGCAGCCCACCTGACCCCCTCAATGAGCAGTTCTTC
TRBV12-5	TRBD2	TRBJ2-2	NA	17	CASGLVPGLSNTGELFF	TGTGCTAGTGGTTTGGTCCCGGGACTAAGCAACACCGGGGAGCTGTTTTTT
TRBV6-2/TRBV6-3	NA	TRBJ1-1	NA	15	CASSWRGGMNTEAFF	TGTGCCAGCAGTTGGCGTGGGGGGATGAACACTGAAGCTTTCTTT
TRBV7-3	NA	TRBJ2-3	few	16	CASSLLPGTSTDTQYF	TGTGCCAGCAGCTTACTCCCAGGGACTAGCACAGATACGCAGTATTTT
TRBV5-1	TRBD1	TRBJ2-1	NA	13	CASSLSDRGEQFF	TGCGCCAGCAGCTTATCTGACAGGGGTGAGCAGTTCTTC
TRBV6-5	NA	TRBJ2-3	NA	15	CASSSPGPRGDTQYF	TGTGCCAGCAGTTCACCGGGTCCCCGGGGAGATACGCAGTATTTT
TRBV6-2/TRBV6-3	TRBD1	TRBJ2-6	NA	16	CASSYAGTAGANVLTF	TGTGCCAGCAGTTACGCTGGGACAGCTGGGGCCAACGTCCTGACTTTC
TRBV12-3/TRBV12-4	TRBD2	TRBJ2-2	many	14	CASSFLAGKGELFF	TGTGCCAGCAGTTTCTTAGCGGGAAAGGGGGAGCTGTTTTTT
TRBV28	TRBD2	TRBJ2-3	few	12	CASSSSGYTQYF	TGTGCCAGCAGTTCTAGCGGGTATACGCAGTATTTT
TRBV7-2	NA	TRBJ2-5	few	15	CASTASRQTQETQYF	TGTGCCAGCACCGCTTCGAGGCAGACCCAAGAGACCCAGTACTTC
TRBV10-3	TRBD1	TRBJ2-5	NA	17	CAISARTGRQIQETQYF	TGTGCCATCAGTGCCCGGACAGGGCGACAAATTCAAGAGACCCAGTACTTC
TRBV30	NA	TRBJ1-1	many	12	CAWSVYRTEAFF	TGTGCCTGGAGTGTGTACAGGACAGAAGCTTTCTTT
TRBV20-1	NA	TRBJ2-5	few	16	CSARDTLAPIGETQYF	TGCAGTGCTAGGGACACACTAGCCCCCATCGGTGAGACCCAGTACTTC
TRBV20-1	NA	TRBJ2-1	NA	15	CSARATGVSGNEQFF	TGTAGTGCTAGAGCTACGGGGGTATCGGGTAATGAGCAGTTCTTC
TRBV23-1	TRBD1	TRBJ2-1	NA	16	CASSQLDRGWGNEQFF	TGCGCCAGCAGTCAACTTGACAGGGGATGGGGTAATGAGCAGTTCTTC
TRBV5-1	TRBD2	TRBJ2-1	NA	12	CASSLEAGVRVF	TGCGCCAGCAGCTTGGAAGCGGGGGTTAGGGTCTTC
TRBV6-2/TRBV6-3	TRBD2	TRBJ2-5	few	18	CASTQGGGSGRKWETQYF	TGTGCCAGCACCCAAGGAGGAGGGAGCGGGAGAAAGTGGGAGACCCAGTACTTC
TRBV20-1	TRBD2	TRBJ2-3	NA	17	CSASTGLAGGNTDTQYF	TGCAGTGCTAGCACCGGACTAGCGGGAGGAAACACAGATACGCAGTATTTT
TRBV5-1	NA	TRBJ2-7	few	14	CASSLALDGYEQYF	TGCGCCAGCAGCTTGGCTTTGGACGGCTACGAGCAGTACTTC
TRBV5-1	TRBD2	TRBJ2-3	many	14	CASSFSGSRDTQYF	TGCGCCAGCAGCTTCAGCGGGAGTCGAGATACGCAGTATTTT
TRBV27	NA	TRBJ1-4	NA	15	CASSYRTDSNEKLFF	TGTGCCAGCAGTTACAGGACAGATTCTAATGAAAAACTGTTTTTT
TRBV5-1	TRBD2	TRBJ2-1	few	17	CASSLPRAGGSDNEQFF	TGCGCCAGCAGCTTGCCCCGAGCGGGAGGGTCAGACAATGAGCAGTTCTTC
TRBV2	NA	TRBJ2-1	few	15	CASSDGLNRVDEQFF	TGTGCCAGCAGCGACGGACTAAATAGAGTAGATGAGCAGTTCTTC
TRBV29-1	TRBD2	TRBJ2-7	few	13	CSASPQRDDEQYF	TGCAGCGCTTCTCCTCAGCGGGATGATGAGCAGTACTTC
TRBV12-3/TRBV12-4	NA	TRBJ2-1	NA	13	CASAREAHNEQFF	TGTGCCAGCGCCAGGGAAGCCCACAATGAGCAGTTCTTC
TRBV12-3/TRBV12-4	TRBD1	TRBJ2-4	few	16	CASRLDRGPTKNIQYF	TGTGCCAGCAGACTGGACAGGGGCCCGACCAAAAACATTCAGTACTTC
TRBV24-1	NA	TRBJ1-5	few	14	CATSTGYSNQPQHF	TGTGCCACTTCGACCGGGTATAGCAATCAGCCCCAGCATTTT
TRBV10-3	TRBD2	TRBJ2-3	few	16	CAISELSGGAEDTQYF	TGTGCCATCAGTGAGTTATCCGGGGGGGCAGAAGATACGCAGTATTTT
TRBV7-2	NA	TRBJ2-1	NA	13	CASSSQWGNEQFF	TGTGCCAGCAGTTCTCAATGGGGGAATGAGCAGTTCTTC
TRBV18	NA	TRBJ2-1	NA	13	CASSPPRTEKQFF	TGTGCCAGCTCACCACCGAGGACAGAAAAGCAGTTCTTC
TRBV5-1	NA	TRBJ2-1	many	15	CASSLLAGNYNEQFF	TGCGCCAGCAGCTTACTAGCTGGGAACTACAATGAGCAGTTCTTC
TRBV12-3/TRBV12-4	NA	TRBJ1-5	NA	13	CASTQNVGQPQHF	TGTGCCAGCACCCAAAACGTGGGGCAGCCCCAGCATTTT
TRBV20-1	NA	TRBJ1-2	once	13	CSARTDLNYGYTF	TGCAGTGCTAGGACAGACCTTAACTATGGCTACACCTTC